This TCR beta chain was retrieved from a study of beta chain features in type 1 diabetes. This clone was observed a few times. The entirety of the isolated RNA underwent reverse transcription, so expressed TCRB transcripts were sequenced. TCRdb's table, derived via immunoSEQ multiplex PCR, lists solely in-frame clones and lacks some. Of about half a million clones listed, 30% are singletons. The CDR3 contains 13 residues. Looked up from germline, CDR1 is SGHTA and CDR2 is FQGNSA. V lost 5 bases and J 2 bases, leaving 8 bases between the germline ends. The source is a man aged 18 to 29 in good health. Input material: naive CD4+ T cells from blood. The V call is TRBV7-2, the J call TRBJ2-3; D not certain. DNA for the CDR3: TGTGCCAGCAGCCGGAGCGTCACAGATACGCAGTATTTT. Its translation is CASSRSVTDTQYF.